This TCR beta chain was documented in a study of shared clonotypes between healthy human individuals. General observations from the study: Naive subsets generally had larger estimated richness than memory subsets.

CD45RO-negative cells were positively selected for CCR7, leaving out terminally differentiated effector memory CD45RA+ cells. V was cut by 4 bases and J by 0 bases, with 9 bases left in between. From germline, CDR1 is MNHEY and CDR2 SMNVEV (reference sequence). The CDR3 runs 14 residues. Turning to this clone: Its antigen is unknown.

Per sorted-subset replicate PCR, input was approximately 0.2 ug DNA, representing 30,000 or so T cell genomes. In the original analysis: Junction-only immunoSEQ data arrived without quality scores, meaning filtering differed. Profiling relied on immunoSEQ multiplex PCR, and the TCRdb table lists in-frame clones only, not all of them. The D gene and trimming were derived from the DNA, and the V and J assignments and clone size from that table. The repertoire holds 1.5 million to 2.5 million clones, with about 95% as singletons. The sequenced sample was naive CD8+ T cells sorted from blood. The receptor was derived from a young man in good health. V gene TRBV27 combines with J gene TRBJ1-1, with D unresolved. The DNA of the CDR3 is TGTGCCAGCAGTTACAACGGTGTGAACACTGAAGCTTTCTTT. Residues: CASSYNGVNTEAFF.